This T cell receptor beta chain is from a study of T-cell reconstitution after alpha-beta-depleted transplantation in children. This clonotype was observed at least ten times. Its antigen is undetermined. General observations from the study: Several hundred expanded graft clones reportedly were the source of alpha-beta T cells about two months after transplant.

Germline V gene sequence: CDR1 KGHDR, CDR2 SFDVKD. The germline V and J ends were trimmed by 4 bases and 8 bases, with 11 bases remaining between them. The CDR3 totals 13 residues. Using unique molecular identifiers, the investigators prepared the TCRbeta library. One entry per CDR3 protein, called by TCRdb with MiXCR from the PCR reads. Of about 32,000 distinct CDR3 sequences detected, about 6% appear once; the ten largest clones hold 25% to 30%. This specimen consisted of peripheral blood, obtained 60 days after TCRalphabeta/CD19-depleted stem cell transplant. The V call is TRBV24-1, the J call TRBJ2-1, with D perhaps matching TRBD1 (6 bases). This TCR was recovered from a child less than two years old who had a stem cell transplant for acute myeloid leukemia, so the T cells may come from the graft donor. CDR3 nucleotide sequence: TGTGCCACCAGTGACCAGACAGGCCATGAGCAGTTCTTC. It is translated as CATSDQTGHEQFF.